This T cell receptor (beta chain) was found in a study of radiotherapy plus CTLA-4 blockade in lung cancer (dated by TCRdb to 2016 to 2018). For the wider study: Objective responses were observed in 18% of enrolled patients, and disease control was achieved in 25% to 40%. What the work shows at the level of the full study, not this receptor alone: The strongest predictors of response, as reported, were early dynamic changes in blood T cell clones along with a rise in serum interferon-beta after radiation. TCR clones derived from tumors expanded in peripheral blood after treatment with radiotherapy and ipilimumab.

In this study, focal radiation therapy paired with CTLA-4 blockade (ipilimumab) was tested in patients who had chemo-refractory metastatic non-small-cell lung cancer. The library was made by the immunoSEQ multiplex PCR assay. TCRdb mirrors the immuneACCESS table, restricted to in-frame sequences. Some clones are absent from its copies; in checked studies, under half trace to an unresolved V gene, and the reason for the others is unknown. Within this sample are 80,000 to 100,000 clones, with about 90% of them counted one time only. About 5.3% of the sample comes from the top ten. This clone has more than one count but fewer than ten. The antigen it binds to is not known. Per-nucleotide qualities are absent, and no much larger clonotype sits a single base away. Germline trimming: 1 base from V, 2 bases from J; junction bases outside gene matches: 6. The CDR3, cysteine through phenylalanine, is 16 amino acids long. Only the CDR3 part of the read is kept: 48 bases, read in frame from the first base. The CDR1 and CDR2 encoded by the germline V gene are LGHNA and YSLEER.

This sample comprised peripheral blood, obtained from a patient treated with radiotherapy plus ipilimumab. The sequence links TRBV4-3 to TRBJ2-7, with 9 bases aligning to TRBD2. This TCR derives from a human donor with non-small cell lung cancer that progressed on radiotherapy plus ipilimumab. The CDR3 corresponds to CASSQVLTSGTYEQYF. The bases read TGCGCCAGCAGCCAAGTACTGACTAGCGGAACCTACGAGCAGTACTTC.